There are many counts of the clone carrying this T cell receptor (beta chain). CDR1 and CDR2 (germline): SGHRS, YFSETQ. The CDR3 covers 14 residues. The V end was cut by 5 bases, the J end by 1 base, with 12 bases between. This sample is part of a study of T cells in Graves' hyperthyroidism and ophthalmopathy. With duration under 3 months, ophthalmopathy was active: Clinical Activity Score at least 3, NOSPECS at least 4. Based on clinical symptoms, serum thyroxine and TRAb, thyroid ultrasound and orbital computed tomography, diagnoses were reached. Using RNA transcripts as the source, TCR beta CDR3 regions were amplified. The study used the HTBI primer set for a first-round RT-PCR of the TCR CDR3. TCRdb independently ran MiXCR on the multiplex PCR reads; one entry per CDR3 protein. The sample consists of 660,000 or so distinct CDR3 sequences, roughly 20% of them appearing once.

Sequenced: blood. This rearrangement joins TRBV5-1 to TRBJ1-1; the D is unclear. The TCR originated in a man aged 25-45 years with Graves' ophthalmopathy. The CDR3 DNA follows: TGCGCCAGCAGTTTTGGACCGCAGAACACTGAAGCTTTCTTT. It codes for CASSFGPQNTEAFF.